This T cell receptor beta chain was sequenced for a study of memory CD4+ T cells and cytomegalovirus serostatus. Measured with immunoSEQ multiplex PCR; TCRdb has only the in-frame clones, and not every one. The sample has under 75,000 clones; 60% to 85% are singletons. Single viable CD3+CD4+CD8-CD45RO+ cells were sorted as the memory CD4+ T cells. The sequence derives from an adult in good health and CMV-seronegative. Some clones in this sample may be carry-over from other donors' samples. Sequenced input: memory CD4+ T cells from blood.

The CDR3 loop reads CASERGFYANTGELFF. The CDR3 nucleotides read TGTGCATCGGAGCGGGGCTTTTATGCCAACACCGGGGAGCTGTTTTTT. The V and J genes are TRBV30 and TRBJ2-2; 7 positions match TRBD2. Germline values: CDR1 GTSNPN, CDR2 SVGIG (reference sequence). The CDR3 is 16 amino acids.